The 5 T cell receptor beta chains given below trace back to one sample, sequenced in a study of blood T cell repertoires in COVID-19. Only in-frame clones appear in the TCRdb table, and some are missing; sequencing was by immunoSEQ multiplex PCR. The data hold under 250,000 clones, with roughly 80% observed a single time. Sequenced material: peripheral blood. The receptors originated from a woman aged 40-49 years with COVID-19, enrolled during active disease.

The chain recombines TRBV27 with TRBJ1-5, with 7 positions matching TRBD1. This CDR3 comprises 19 residues. The V segment lost 6 bases and the J segment 0 bases; nucleotides outside the gene matches: 17. Germline V gives CDR1 MNHEY, CDR2 SMNVEV (reference sequence). CDR3 sequence reads: CASSPSPGQSYYSNQPQHF. CDR3 coding DNA: TGTGCCAGCAGCCCATCTCCGGGACAGAGCTATTATAGCAATCAGCCCCAGCATTTT.

The rearrangement joins TRBV4-1 to TRBJ1-1, with TRBD1 matching 7 bases. CDR3 length equals 14 residues. The V and J ends lost 2 bases and 4 bases, in that order; junction bases with no gene match: 4. CDR1 MGHRA and CDR2 YSYEKL come from the germline V gene. The CDR3: CASSQSTGSTEAFF. As DNA, the CDR3 is TGCGCCAGCAGCCAATCGACAGGGAGCACTGAAGCTTTCTTT.

The chain couples TRBV11-1 to TRBJ1-4; 7 bases line up with TRBD1. Germline loops: CDR1 SGHAT, CDR2 FQDESV (reference sequence). The CDR3 is 15 amino acids. Trimming at V came to 5 bases and at J to 3 bases, leaving 6 bases not matched to a gene. CDR3 DNA: TGTGCCAGCAGCCCGAACAGGGGATCTAATGAAAAACTGTTTTTT. Amino acid sequence: CASSPNRGSNEKLFF.

The genes are TRBV7-9 and TRBJ2-5; 13 bases are a match to TRBD2. CDR1 and CDR2 (germline): SEHNR, FQNEAQ (reference sequence). The length of the CDR3 is 17 residues. V lost 5 bases and J lost 4; bases outside the gene matches: 10. The CDR3 DNA follows: TGTGCCAGCAGCCCAACGCCTCGACTAGCGGGAGGAGAGACCCAGTACTTC. It specifies CASSPTPRLAGGETQYF.

This rearrangement joins TRBV2 to TRBJ2-7; 7 positions match TRBD1. The germline gives CDR1 SNHLY, CDR2 FYNNEI. The CDR3 is made up of 14 amino acids. J gave up 4 bases and V 7 bases, and 10 bases lay outside the gene matches. In DNA form, the CDR3 reads TGTGCCAGCACGTCTAGGGGGCTCCTTTACGAGCAGTACTTC. This codes for CASTSRGLLYEQYF.